What follows describes a single T cell receptor beta chain. Its specificity is unknown. The data belong to a study of T cell responses to AZD1222 COVID-19 vaccine. General study points: Seropositivity was recorded at baseline in only six AZD1222 recipients.

Assay: immunoSEQ multiplex PCR; the TCRdb copy retains only in-frame clones and omits some. The sample includes around 150,000 clones, roughly 94% seen only once; the top ten take roughly 5.5%. Trimming removed 3 bases at V and 10 bases at J, with 10 bases between. Germline CDR1 is GTSNPN and CDR2 is SVGIG (reference sequence). This CDR3 contains 12 residues. Sequencing was performed on peripheral blood, taken 28 days after the second AZD1222 dose. This receptor was obtained from an adult who received the AZD1222 COVID-19 vaccine. The chain joins TRBV30 to TRBJ1-6; weak D call: TRBD1 (5 bases). The CDR3 sequence is CAWSKGASPLHF. The CDR3 DNA is TGTGCCTGGAGCAAAGGGGCCTCACCCCTCCACTTT.